These 5 T cell receptor beta chains share one sample of origin, sequenced in a study of T cells expressing NK-cell markers. No DNA is given; TCRdb re-called the 5' RACE reads and lists each CDR3 protein once. The record lists 150,000 to 180,000 distinct CDR3 sequences, of which the ten most abundant hold around a third. The material sequenced was blood T cells: a sorted CD56 or NKG2C T cell subset, CD4+ or CD8+ T cells, or bulk PBMC T cells (not recorded which). Every receptor here comes from a woman aged 50 to 65 in good health.

This chain links TRBV14 with TRBJ1-1; the D call of TRBD1 rests on TCRdb alone, since no DNA is present to check it. The CDR3 sequence is 15 residues long. CDR1 is SGHDN and CDR2 is FVKESK in the germline V gene. CDR3 residues: CASSQPGQPDHETFF. Full variable domain (remainder filled in from reference TRBV14 and TRBJ1-1): EAGVTQFPSHSVIEKGQTVTLRCDPISGHDNLYWYRRVMGKEIKFLLHFVKESKQDESGMPNNRFLAERTGGTYSTLKVQPAELEDSGVYFCASSQPGQPDHETFFGQGTRLTVV.

This chain's CDR3 is CASSQEPTGLVTEAFF. V and J are TRBV4-1 and TRBJ1-1; no DNA is available, so the TRBD1 call from TCRdb remains unchecked. The germline V gene encodes CDR1 MGHRA and CDR2 YSYEKL. The CDR3 runs to 16 residues.

The chain links TRBV7-6 to TRBJ2-1; TCRdb proposes TRBD1, but this gene call is untestable without DNA. This CDR3 is 16 amino acids long. Germline CDR1 reads SGHVS; CDR2 reads FNYEAQ. CDR3 amino acids: CASSSAWGAGYNEQFF.

The chain couples TRBV15 to TRBJ2-3; lacking DNA, the TRBD1 call made by TCRdb goes unchecked. From germline, CDR1 is LNHNV and CDR2 YYDKDF (reference sequence). The CDR3 length is 15 residues. This CDR3 reads CATSRRDSDTDTQYF.

The chain combines TRBV27 with TRBJ2-3. CDR1 and CDR2 from the germline V gene are MNHEY and SMNVEV (reference sequence). There are 14 residues in the CDR3. CDR3 residues: CASSLGTATDTQYF.